What follows are 5 T cell receptor beta chains derived from one specimen sequenced in a study of T cell responses to AZD1222 COVID-19 vaccine. Using immunoSEQ multiplex PCR, the repertoire was profiled, and TCRdb retains in-frame clones only, with some absent. The sample records 80,000 to 90,000 clones, approximately 88% being singletons. The material was peripheral blood, obtained 28 days after the second AZD1222 dose. The receptors stem from an adult who received the AZD1222 COVID-19 vaccine.

This clone was recorded a few times. The chain links TRBV28 to TRBJ1-2; 9 nucleotides agree with TRBD1. J gave up 8 bases and V 3 bases, and 1 base lay outside the gene matches. CDR1 and CDR2 from the germline V gene are MDHEN and SYDVKM. The CDR3 is 12 residues long. In DNA form, the CDR3 reads TGTGCCAGCAGTTTGGGACAGGGAGGCTACACCTTC. Amino acid sequence: CASSLGQGGYTF.

The V gene is TRBV25-1, the J gene TRBJ1-5; no definite D call. CDR3 size: 14 residues. V was cut by 9 bases and J by 1 base, with 13 bases left in between. The germline gives CDR1 MGHDK, CDR2 SYGVNS. For the CDR3, the DNA is TGTGCCAGTCGGGCTGTGGGGAGCAATCAGCCCCAGCATTTT. It is translated as CASRAVGSNQPQHF. The whole variable domain, filled in from reference TRBV25-1 and TRBJ1-5, reads EADIYQTPRYLVIGTGKKITLECSQTMGHDKMYWYQQDPGMELHLIHYSYGVNSTEKGDLSSESTVSRIRTEHFPLTLESARPSHTSQYLCASRAVGSNQPQHFGDGTRLSIL.

The chain couples TRBV2 to TRBJ2-1; the D gene is possibly TRBD1 (6 bases). The CDR3 is 11 amino acids. Germline V lookup: CDR1 SNHLY, CDR2 FYNNEI. The V gene lost 7 bases and the J gene lost 10 bases, with 11 bases spanning the gap. The CDR3 sequence: CASTDRREQFF. In DNA form, the CDR3 reads TGTGCCAGCACGGACAGACGGGAGCAGTTCTTC.

V usage is TRBV6-2 or TRBV6-3 and J usage is TRBJ1-5; 10 bases fit TRBD1. The J segment lost 7 bases and the V segment lost 5 bases, leaving 17 bases of the junction unmatched. The CDR3 length is 18 residues. CDR1 and CDR2 (germline): MNHEY, SVGEGT. The CDR3 DNA reads TGTGCCAGCAGTCAAACGGGACAGGGGCCTCCTGGGACCCAGCCCCAGCATTTT. It encodes CASSQTGQGPPGTQPQHF.

This clone was found once. This chain connects TRBV30 to TRBJ1-6; the match to TRBD1 covers 9 bases. Germline CDR1 reads GTSNPN; CDR2 reads SVGIG (reference sequence). CDR3 length: 15 amino acids. Trimming cost V 1 base and J 5 bases; bases outside gene matches: 3. Here the CDR3 DNA reads TGTGCCTGGAGTGGTGGGACAGGGAATAATTCACCCCTCCACTTT. This sequence encodes CAWSGGTGNNSPLHF.